One sample yielded the 10 T cell receptor beta chains listed below, sequenced in a study of regulatory T cells in long-lasting Graves disease. The time point: newly diagnosed GD, antithyroid drugs for less than 3 months. TCR sequences were obtained from RNA taken from PBMCs. Assembly of TCR beta libraries relied on iRepertoire HTBI primers together with Arm-PCR of CDR3 regions. TCRdb called the multiplex PCR reads again in MiXCR, with one record for every CDR3 protein. The table includes over 500,000 distinct CDR3 sequences, about 15% detected once. In addition, the sample was reused for a study of T cells in Graves' hyperthyroidism and ophthalmopathy.

This sample comprised peripheral blood mononuclear cells (PBMCs), obtained at new diagnosis, from a patient treated with antithyroid drugs. The source is a woman aged 25 to 39 with Graves disease.

This clonotype was detected ten times or more. The chain uses TRBV11-2 and TRBJ2-2, with D maybe TRBD1 (8 bases). The germline V gene encodes CDR1 SGHAT and CDR2 FQNNGV. The CDR3 has 16 residues. Trimming took off 7 bases at V and 5 bases at J, with 20 bases between the two ends. The CDR3 loop reads CASINQGAAGTGELFF. The CDR3 region has the DNA TGTGCCAGCATCAACCAGGGGGCAGCGGGGACCGGGGAGCTGTTTTTT. Variable domain in full (rest from reference TRBV11-2 and TRBJ2-2): EAGVAQSPRYKIIEKRQSVAFWCNPISGHATLYWYQQILGQGPKLLIQFQNNGVVDDSQLPKDRFSAERLKGVDSTLKIQPAKLEDSAVYLCASINQGAAGTGELFFGEGSRLTVL.

Ten or more counts support this clonotype. The rearrangement links TRBV2 to TRBJ2-1; D gene uncertain. CDR1 SNHLY and CDR2 FYNNEI come from the germline V gene. The V end was cut by 3 bases, the J end by 0 bases, with 9 bases between. CDR3 length equals 15 residues. Written as DNA, the CDR3 is TGTGCCAGCAGTGAGGAGCAGAGCTCCTACAATGAGCAGTTCTTC. This translates into CASSEEQSSYNEQFF. Full variable domain (rest looked up from reference TRBV2 and TRBJ2-1): EPEVTQTPSHQVTQMGQEVILRCVPISNHLYFYWYRQILGQKVEFLVSFYNNEISEKSEIFDDQFSVERPDGSNFTLKIRSTKLEDSAMYFCASSEEQSSYNEQFFGPGTRLTVL.

The rearrangement joins TRBV11-2 to TRBJ2-1; D uncertain. The CDR3 length is 17 residues. Trimming removed 6 bases at V and 3 bases at J, with 21 bases between. CDR1 and CDR2 (germline): SGHAT, FQNNGV. The CDR3 bases are TGTGCCAGCAGTTTCTGGGCTGGGCAGGCAGACTACAATGAGCAGTTCTTC. Translated, it gives CASSFWAGQADYNEQFF.

The J gene is TRBJ2-2, the V gene TRBV19, with 8 bases aligning to TRBD1. With 6 bases clipped from V and 1 base from J, the junction kept 4 bases outside the gene matches. CDR3 length: 15 residues. Germline CDR1 is LNHDA and CDR2 is SQIVND (reference sequence). DNA for the CDR3: TGTGCCAGTAGGATCGGGACAGGGAACACCGGGGAGCTGTTTTTT. It specifies CASRIGTGNTGELFF. The full variable domain, with the rest looked up from reference TRBV19 and TRBJ2-2, is DGGITQSPKYLFRKEGQNVTLSCEQNLNHDAMYWYRQDPGQGLRLIYYSQIVNDFQKGDIAEGYSVSREKKESFPLTVTSAQKNPTAFYLCASRIGTGNTGELFFGEGSRLTVL.

This clonotype was detected a few times. The chain joins TRBV7-9 to TRBJ2-1; weak D call: TRBD2 (5 bases). This CDR3 comprises 13 residues. The V end was cut by 4 bases, the J end by 9 bases, with 13 bases between. Germline V gene lookup returns CDR1 SEHNR and CDR2 FQNEAQ (reference sequence). The CDR3 reads CASSSQRTGEQFF. The DNA for the CDR3 is TGTGCCAGCAGCTCGCAGCGGACGGGTGAGCAGTTCTTC.

The gene calls are TRBV28 and TRBJ1-2; D remains ambiguous. V was cut by 3 bases and J by 2 bases, with 13 bases left in between. The CDR3 consists of 15 residues. CDR1 is MDHEN and CDR2 is SYDVKM in the germline V gene. CDR3 sequence: CASSLSRDYNYGYTF. CDR3 in DNA: TGTGCCAGCAGTTTGTCAAGGGATTACAACTATGGCTACACCTTC.

This clonotype has ten or more counts. J is TRBJ1-5 and V is TRBV27; D is possibly TRBD1 (5 bases). This CDR3 spans 14 amino acids. V was shortened by 6 bases and J by 0 bases, with 9 bases between the two germline ends. Germline CDR1 reads MNHEY; CDR2 reads SMNVEV (reference sequence). DNA for the CDR3: TGTGCCAGCAGCTCAGGGTCTAGCAATCAGCCCCAGCATTTT. Its protein is CASSSGSSNQPQHF.

The V call is TRBV7-9, the J call TRBJ2-3; 8 bases map to TRBD1. The CDR3 runs to 16 residues. With 4 bases clipped from V and 5 bases from J, the junction kept 11 bases outside the gene matches. The germline V gene encodes CDR1 SEHNR and CDR2 FQNEAQ (reference sequence). CDR3 nucleotide sequence: TGTGCCAGCAGCTATTCCCCGGGCAGGGGGCAAGATACGCAGTATTTT. The encoded protein is CASSYSPGRGQDTQYF.

This chain links TRBV7-9 with TRBJ2-1; D is unclear. The CDR3 is 15 amino acids. The germline V gene has CDR1 SEHNR and CDR2 FQNEAQ (reference sequence). The germline V and J ends were trimmed by 2 bases and 4 bases, with 12 bases remaining between them. The chain's CDR3 is CASSLSNSRYNEQFF. The CDR3, as DNA: TGTGCCAGCAGCTTATCCAATAGCCGTTACAATGAGCAGTTCTTC.

There are many counts of this clonotype. The rearrangement links TRBV20-1 to TRBJ2-1; 15 nucleotides agree with TRBD2. V lost 6 bases and J lost 6; bases outside the gene matches: 6. The CDR3 runs 15 residues. CDR1 and CDR2 (germline): DFQATT, SNEGSKA (reference sequence). CDR3 amino acids: CSAKGLAGGGNEQFF. CDR3 sequence (DNA): TGCAGTGCCAAGGGACTAGCGGGAGGAGGCAATGAGCAGTTCTTC.